This T cell receptor (beta chain) was identified during a study of blood T cell repertoires in COVID-19. Looking at the study overall: Samples representing acute and convalescent COVID-19 were sourced from the United States, Italy and Spain.

Germline lookup yields CDR1 MNHEY and CDR2 SMNVEV (reference sequence). The CDR3 is made up of 15 amino acids. V was pared by 4 bases and J by 5 bases, with 9 bases of the junction left unmatched. Per the original data handling: Amplification of reference gene primers was used by the study to estimate nucleated cell counts. Sequenced by immunoSEQ multiplex PCR; TCRdb stores in-frame clones only, minus some. Clonal size and the V and J genes are those of that table, whereas D and trimming came from the DNA. The sample yields 500,000 to 600,000 clones, approximately 91% seen once. The TCR was taken from a woman in her 50s with COVID-19, enrolled during active disease. This chain joins TRBV27 and TRBJ1-1; TRBD1 matches 8 bases. Specimen: peripheral blood. The CDR3 is CASSSDRGSKTEAFF. Written as DNA, the CDR3 is TGTGCCAGCAGTTCTGACAGGGGAAGTAAGACTGAAGCTTTCTTT.